Presented here are 29 T cell receptor beta chains from one specimen sequenced in a study of persistence of HIV-infected CD4 T cells. No antigen has been identified for these receptors. The immunoSEQ assay was version 4, run in survey mode. TCRdb's table, derived via immunoSEQ multiplex PCR, lists solely in-frame clones and lacks some. The sample yields about 27,000 clones, roughly 70% seen once. An overlapping HIV-1 Gag peptide pool stimulated these cells at 0.85 to 1 ug/peptide/mL. Sorting selected CD4+ T cells upregulating both CD40 ligand and CD69. The material was CD4+ T cells sorted from PBMCs after approximately 19-hour stimulation, obtained from a patient who received antiretroviral therapy. Receptors were obtained from an adult man with HIV who was CMV-seropositive.

V gene TRBV2 combines with J gene TRBJ2-1, with 8 bases matching TRBD2. Trimming took 2 bases from V and 7 from J; bases not matched to a gene: 10. The CDR3 is 16 amino acids. CDR1 and CDR2 (germline): SNHLY, FYNNEI. CDR3 loop: CASSESGRGGVNEQFF. CDR3 nucleotide sequence: TGTGCCAGCAGTGAATCCGGGAGGGGGGGCGTAAATGAGCAGTTCTTC.

This clone appeared once. The genes are TRBV19 and TRBJ1-2, with 7 positions matching TRBD1. The V segment lost 5 bases and the J segment 3 bases; nucleotides outside the gene matches: 3. The CDR3 is 13 residues long. The germline V gene has CDR1 LNHDA and CDR2 SQIVND (reference sequence). CDR3 sequence reads: CASSDRVDYGYTF. The CDR3, as DNA: TGTGCCAGTAGTGACAGGGTCGACTATGGCTACACCTTC.

The V gene is TRBV6-5, the J gene TRBJ1-5; a possible D gene is TRBD1 (6 bases). The germline V gene has CDR1 MNHEY and CDR2 SVGAGI. Trimming cost V 6 bases and J 7 bases, with 13 bases left between them. The CDR3 spans 13 residues. The DNA for the CDR3 is TGTGCCAGCAGCGGACAGCCCCACCAGCCCCAGCATTTT. Translation gives CASSGQPHQPQHF.

This chain joins TRBV3-1 (or the pseudogene TRBV3-2) and TRBJ1-3; no definite D call. Per germline, CDR1 LGHDT and CDR2 YNNKEL (reference sequence). Trimming pared 1 base from V and 2 bases from J, leaving 15 bases between. The CDR3 has 17 residues. This chain's CDR3 is CASSQGWSTWTGNTIYF. CDR3 in DNA: TGTGCCAGCAGCCAAGGGTGGTCAACTTGGACTGGAAACACCATATATTTT.

The CDR3, as DNA: TGTGCCAGCAGGTGGGACAGGGTCGAGTATGGCTACACCTTC. Protein sequence: CASRWDRVEYGYTF. The chain has TRBV2 and TRBJ1-2, with 9 bases identical to TRBD1. The V gene end was trimmed by 6 bases and the J gene end by 5 bases; junction bases not matched to a gene: 7. This CDR3 is 14 amino acids long. CDR1 and CDR2 (germline): SNHLY, FYNNEI.

The rearrangement uses TRBV6-5 and TRBJ2-2; 9 bases line up with TRBD1. The CDR3 runs 14 residues. Germline V CDR1 and CDR2: MNHEY, SVGAGI. Unmatched junction bases numbered 0, after V lost 4 bases and J lost 3 bases. The CDR3 DNA reads as TGTGCCAGCAGTTGGGACAGGGACACCGGGGAGCTGTTTTTT. Its translation: CASSWDRDTGELFF.

The chain joins TRBV24-1 to TRBJ2-1, with TRBD1 matching 7 bases. This CDR3 region has 15 residues. In germline, CDR1 is KGHDR, CDR2 SFDVKD. V trimming: 4 bases; J trimming: 2 bases; junction bases outside the gene matches: 4. The CDR3 region is CATSDPGTAYNEQFF. In DNA, the CDR3 is TGTGCCACCAGTGACCCCGGGACAGCCTACAATGAGCAGTTCTTC.

CDR3 nucleotide sequence: TGTGCCAGCAGCCCTAACCAGGCCACCGGGGAGCTGTTTTTT. Translated: CASSPNQATGELFF. This chain connects TRBV5-4 to TRBJ2-2; D gene unclear. The V end was cut by 4 bases, the J end by 4 bases, with 11 bases between. The CDR3 runs 14 residues. Germline-derived CDR1 and CDR2 are SGHNT and YYREEE (reference sequence).

The chain links TRBV9 to TRBJ2-5; 11 bases fit TRBD2. This CDR3 region has 16 residues. The V segment lost 3 bases and the J segment 5 bases; nucleotides outside the gene matches: 9. Germline loops: CDR1 SGDLS, CDR2 YYNGEE. Here the CDR3 DNA reads TGTGCCAGCAGCGCGCGAACTAGCGGGGGTTTCGAGACCCAGTACTTC. Translation: CASSARTSGGFETQYF. The full variable domain, in which reference TRBV9 and TRBJ2-5 provide the parts outside the CDR3, is DSGVTQTPKHLITATGQRVTLRCSPRSGDLSVYWYQQSLDQGLQFLIQYYNGEERAKGNILERFSAQQFPDLHSELNLSSLELGDSALYFCASSARTSGGFETQYFGPGTRLLVL.

CDR3 sequence (DNA): TGTGCCAGCAACGCACCAGGCACTTCTAACTATGGCTACACCTTC. Its protein is CASNAPGTSNYGYTF. The chain combines TRBV6-5 with TRBJ1-2; D is ambiguous. Germline loops: CDR1 MNHEY, CDR2 SVGAGI. The germline V and J ends were trimmed by 7 bases and 0 bases, with 15 bases remaining between them. The CDR3 spans 15 residues.

The CDR3 loop is CASSLDSEGYIQYF. Written as DNA, the CDR3 is TGTGCCAGCAGCTTAGACTCAGAAGGGTACATTCAGTACTTC. The chain combines TRBV11-2 with TRBJ2-4, with D unresolved. The CDR3 totals 14 residues. CDR1 SGHAT and CDR2 FQNNGV come from the germline V gene. With 0 bases removed from V and 8 bases from J, the gap between germline ends came to 11 bases. The full variable domain, its missing parts supplied by reference TRBV11-2 and TRBJ2-4, is EAGVAQSPRYKIIEKRQSVAFWCNPISGHATLYWYQQILGQGPKLLIQFQNNGVVDDSQLPKDRFSAERLKGVDSTLKIQPAKLEDSAVYLCASSLDSEGYIQYFGAGTRLSVL.

The chain has TRBV6-2 or TRBV6-3 and TRBJ2-1; 11 bases match TRBD2. Germline values: CDR1 MNHEY, CDR2 SVGEGT. Trimming removed 5 bases from V and 6 bases from J; junction bases left unmatched: 6. CDR3 size: 15 residues. CDR3 coding DNA: TGTGCCAGCAGTCTTAGCGGGGGGGCCTTCAATGAGCAGTTCTTC. Protein: CASSLSGGAFNEQFF.

This chain links TRBV20-1 with TRBJ2-4, with TRBD2 matching over 9 bases. Germline V lookup: CDR1 DFQATT, CDR2 SNEGSKA (reference sequence). V was clipped by 3 bases and J by 7 bases; unmatched bases: 7. The CDR3 loop spans 14 amino acids. The CDR3 nucleotides read TGCAGTGCTAGTCCAGCGGGGGGAGCGAACATTCAGTACTTC. This sequence encodes CSASPAGGANIQYF.

The V and J genes are TRBV5-4 and TRBJ2-3; 7 bases match TRBD2. V lost 0 bases to trimming and J lost 4 bases; unmatched junction nucleotides: 8. Germline lookup yields CDR1 SGHNT and CDR2 YYREEE (reference sequence). This CDR3 region has 16 residues. The CDR3 DNA is TGTGCCAGCAGCTTGGAAGTCTTCGGGGGGTCAGATACGCAGTATTTT. Translation: CASSLEVFGGSDTQYF.

The V gene is TRBV6-5, the J gene TRBJ2-3, with 10 bases that match TRBD2. J gave up 6 bases and V 6 bases, and 9 bases lay outside the gene matches. The germline CDR1 and CDR2 sequences are MNHEY and SVGAGI. This CDR3 is 15 amino acids long. CDR3: CASRVIAGGKDTQYF. CDR3 nucleotides: TGTGCCAGCAGGGTCATAGCGGGGGGAAAGGATACGCAGTATTTT.

The chain joins TRBV28 to TRBJ2-3, with D possibly TRBD2 on 5 matching bases. The CDR3 extends over 12 amino acids. Trimming stripped 5 bases from V and 8 bases from J, with 11 bases between. CDR1 MDHEN and CDR2 SYDVKM come from the germline V gene. CDR3 in amino acids: CASSRGWGTQYF. CDR3 in DNA: TGTGCCAGCAGTCGCGGGTGGGGTACGCAGTATTTT.

V usage is TRBV5-5 and J usage is TRBJ2-1; D not certain. The CDR3 extends over 14 amino acids. The V gene lost 4 bases and the J gene lost 6 bases, with 14 bases spanning the gap. Germline lookup yields CDR1 SGHKS and CDR2 YYEKEE (reference sequence). CDR3 in amino acids: CASSRLPPSNEQFF. Written as DNA, the CDR3 is TGTGCCAGCAGCCGTCTCCCCCCTTCCAATGAGCAGTTCTTC.

In DNA form, the CDR3 reads TGTGCCAGCAGTTATTCGAGGGATCCCACTGAAGCTTTCTTT. Protein product: CASSYSRDPTEAFF. This chain joins TRBV6-5 and TRBJ1-1, with D uncertain. The CDR3 is 14 amino acids. From germline, CDR1 is MNHEY and CDR2 SVGAGI. Trimming shortened V by 3 bases and J by 4 bases, and 12 bases separated the two germline ends.

The J gene is TRBJ2-7, the V gene TRBV28; 10 bases match TRBD2. V dropped 8 bases and J dropped 5; count of bases not matched to a gene: 12. This CDR3 spans 15 amino acids. The germline V gene has CDR1 MDHEN and CDR2 SYDVKM. This CDR3 is CASLRLAGGVHEQYF. CDR3 nucleotides: TGTGCCAGCCTAAGATTAGCGGGGGGTGTCCACGAGCAGTACTTC.

The V and J genes are TRBV6-5 and TRBJ2-7, with TRBD2 identical over 12 bases. J gave up 3 bases and V 7 bases, and 7 bases lay outside the gene matches. The CDR3 is 15 amino acids. Germline assignment: CDR1 MNHEY and CDR2 SVGAGI. CDR3 sequence: CASIWLAGGNYEQYF. The CDR3 bases are TGTGCCAGCATTTGGCTAGCGGGGGGGAACTACGAGCAGTACTTC.

This clone was detected only once. The chain uses TRBV7-2 and TRBJ1-2; possibly TRBD1 for D (5 bases). Trimming took 5 bases from V and 5 from J, leaving 18 bases between them. CDR3 length: 15 residues. CDR1 is SGHTA, CDR2 FQGNSA, per germline. For the CDR3, the DNA is TGTGCCAGCAGCGGACGACAGAACGGGTTGTATGGCTACACCTTC. It codes for CASSGRQNGLYGYTF.

V is TRBV11-2 and J is TRBJ2-1; TRBD2 matches 16 bases. V shed 4 bases, J shed 7 bases, and the junction held 10 bases outside the gene matches. Germline V CDR1 and CDR2: SGHAT, FQNNGV. CDR3 length: 18 amino acids. DNA of the CDR3: TGTGCCAGCAGCTCCCAGCCGGGACTAGCGGGGGGGGCGAATGAGCAGTTCTTC. Translating gives CASSSQPGLAGGANEQFF.

The chain recombines TRBV5-1 with TRBJ1-4, with 9 bases aligning to TRBD1. This CDR3 is 15 amino acids long. In germline, CDR1 is SGHRS, CDR2 YFSETQ. J lost 5 bases, V lost 4 bases, and 6 bases had no gene match. As DNA, the CDR3 is TGCGCCAGCAGCCGCGCCGGGACAGGGAATGAAAAACTGTTTTTT. Amino acid sequence: CASSRAGTGNEKLFF. The full variable domain, rest sourced from reference TRBV5-1 and TRBJ1-4, is KAGVTQTPRYLIKTRGQQVTLSCSPISGHRSVSWYQQTPGQGLQFLFEYFSETQRNKGNFPGRFSGRQFSNSRSEMNVSTLELGDSALYLCASSRAGTGNEKLFFGSGTQLSVL.

The chain has TRBV7-3 and TRBJ1-4; 9 bases map to TRBD1. The CDR3 has 15 residues. After removal of 1 base from V and 6 bases from J, the junction contained 3 bases not matched to a gene. Germline V gives CDR1 SGHTA, CDR2 FQGTGA. The CDR3 region has the DNA TGTGCCAGCAGCTTAAGGGGACAGGGTGATGAAAAACTGTTTTTT. Translation gives CASSLRGQGDEKLFF.

This rearrangement joins TRBV7-2 to TRBJ1-1; D gene uncertain. Trimming removed 1 base from V and 8 bases from J, with 11 bases in between. The V gene's germline CDR1 is SGHTA and CDR2 FQGNSA. This CDR3 has 13 amino acids. This chain's CDR3 is CASSLDRVREAFF. The CDR3, as DNA: TGTGCCAGCAGCTTAGATAGGGTGAGAGAAGCTTTCTTT.

This rearrangement joins TRBV3-1 (or the pseudogene TRBV3-2) to TRBJ2-3; D ambiguous. CDR3 length equals 13 residues. Germline values: CDR1 LGHDT, CDR2 YNNKEL (reference sequence). V was pared by 2 bases and J by 0 bases, with 3 bases between. CDR3 residues: CASSQQSTDTQYF. DNA of the CDR3: TGTGCCAGCAGCCAACAGAGCACAGATACGCAGTATTTT.

The gene calls are TRBV7-8 and TRBJ2-5; tentatively, D is TRBD1 or TRBD2 (5 bases each). V lost 0 bases and J 5 bases, leaving 13 bases between the germline ends. Germline CDR1 reads SGHVS; CDR2 reads FQNEAQ. The CDR3 length is 15 residues. This CDR3 is CASSLAGTSRETQYF. The CDR3, as DNA: TGTGCCAGCAGCTTAGCAGGGACCTCCCGGGAGACCCAGTACTTC.

This chain uses TRBV7-8 with TRBJ1-6, with D unclear. The V gene's germline CDR1 is SGHVS and CDR2 FQNEAQ. V was shortened by 3 bases and J by 10 bases, with 13 bases between the two germline ends. This CDR3 is built from 14 residues. The CDR3 nucleotides read TGTGCCAGCAGCTTCGGGTCTTCGGAGTCACCCCTCCACTTT. It specifies CASSFGSSESPLHF.

J is TRBJ1-2 and V is TRBV2; the D gene is possibly TRBD1 (5 bases). This CDR3 contains 13 residues. The ends were cut back, 7 bases at V and 5 bases at J, with 14 bases in the middle. Germline V gives CDR1 SNHLY, CDR2 FYNNEI. The CDR3 region is CASTLNGAYGYTF. In DNA form, the CDR3 reads TGTGCCAGCACCCTCAATGGGGCTTATGGCTACACCTTC.